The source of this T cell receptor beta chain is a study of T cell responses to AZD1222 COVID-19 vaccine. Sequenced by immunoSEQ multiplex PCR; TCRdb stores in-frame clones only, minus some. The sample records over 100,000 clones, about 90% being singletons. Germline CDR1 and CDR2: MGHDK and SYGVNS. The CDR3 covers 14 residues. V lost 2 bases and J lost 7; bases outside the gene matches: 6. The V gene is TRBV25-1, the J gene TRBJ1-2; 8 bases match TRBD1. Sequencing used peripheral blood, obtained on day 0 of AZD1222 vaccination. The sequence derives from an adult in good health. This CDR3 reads CASSEPRGRGGYTF. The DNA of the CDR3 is TGTGCCAGCAGTGAACCCAGGGGGCGTGGTGGCTACACCTTC.